The 13 T cell receptor beta chains below come from one sample, sequenced in a study of human T cells and chemical hapten exposure. One entry per CDR3 protein, called by TCRdb with MiXCR from the RACE reads. Found here are 40,000 to 50,000 distinct CDR3 sequences, about 4% of them singletons; the top ten hold 20% to 30%. The time point: patch test 1, 2 weeks after DPC sensitization. Stated treatment: therapeutic diphenylcyclopropenone sensitization with weekly scalp DPC. Whole blood that had not been fractionated was the source of extracted total RNA. This sample comprised whole blood, obtained in connection with sensitization to the hapten diphenylcyclopropenone (DPC). These receptors were taken from a man in his fifties with alopecia areata. Some clones in this sample may be carry-over from other donors' samples.

This clonotype appeared many times. This chain joins TRBV9 and TRBJ1-6, with 8 bases that match TRBD1. The CDR3 extends over 14 amino acids. J lost 10 bases, V lost 2 bases, and 5 bases had no gene match. Germline loops: CDR1 SGDLS, CDR2 YYNGEE. CDR3 nucleotide sequence: TGTGCCAGCAGCGTTGAGACAGGGGTCTCACCCCTCCACTTT. This translates into CASSVETGVSPLHF.

The sample holds many counts of this clonotype. This chain links TRBV6-6 with TRBJ1-5, with a tentative D call TRBD1 (6 bases). Trimming shortened V by 2 bases and J by 4 bases, and 9 bases separated the two germline ends. CDR3 size: 14 residues. Germline V gives CDR1 MNHNY, CDR2 SVGAGI (reference sequence). The CDR3 reads CASSYTDRNQPQHF. CDR3 coding DNA: TGTGCCAGCAGTTACACTGACAGGAATCAGCCCCAGCATTTT.

With respect to this clonotype: A read error may be the cause here, since a much bigger clone is one base away. This chain joins TRBV6-6 and TRBJ1-2; 7 nucleotides line up with TRBD1. Germline V CDR1 and CDR2: MNHNY, SVGAGI (reference sequence). The CDR3 extends over 15 amino acids. The CDR3 sequence: CDSSFPRGSSYGYTF. CDR3 coding DNA: TGTGACAGCAGTTTCCCCAGGGGGTCGAGCTATGGCTACACCTTC.

This clonotype was seen ten or more times. The chain recombines TRBV12-3 or TRBV12-4 with TRBJ1-5, with no clear D. The length of the CDR3 is 17 residues. Trimming shortened V by 1 base and J by 2 bases, and 15 bases separated the two germline ends. CDR3 DNA sequence: TGTGCCAGCAGTTTAGATCTTCGGGGTAGAGGCAATCAGCCCCAGCATTTT. Translating it yields CASSLDLRGRGNQPQHF.

This clonotype appeared many times. The chain joins TRBV29-1 to TRBJ2-3; D might be TRBD1 or TRBD2, each matching 5 bases. Germline values: CDR1 SQVTM, CDR2 ANQGSEA. The germline V and J ends were trimmed by 4 bases and 2 bases, with 7 bases remaining between them. This CDR3 contains 12 residues. The CDR3 loop reads CSVGGNTDTQYF. In DNA form, the CDR3 reads TGCAGCGTTGGGGGGAACACAGATACGCAGTATTTT.

This clonotype has at least ten counts. The rearrangement joins TRBV7-9 to TRBJ1-1; D not certain. Germline V gene data show CDR1 as SEHNR and CDR2 as FQNEAQ (reference sequence). This CDR3 is 14 amino acids long. V shed 2 bases and J shed 0 bases, with 7 bases lying between them. The DNA for the CDR3 is TGTGCCAGCAGCTTACAGAGCATGAACACTGAAGCTTTCTTT. Translated: CASSLQSMNTEAFF.

This rearrangement joins TRBV20-1 to TRBJ1-5, with D unclear. Germline V gives CDR1 DFQATT, CDR2 SNEGSKA (reference sequence). With 1 base removed from V and 1 base from J, the gap between germline ends came to 8 bases. CDR3 length: 14 amino acids. CDR3 residues: CSARAGGSNQPQHF. The CDR3 nucleotides read TGCAGTGCTAGAGCTGGTGGAAGCAATCAGCCCCAGCATTTT.

The table lists this clonotype with many counts. The V and J genes are TRBV30 and TRBJ1-3; D perhaps matches TRBD1 (6 bases). Germline assignment: CDR1 GTSNPN and CDR2 SVGIG (reference sequence). The CDR3 consists of 12 residues. V was trimmed by 4 bases and J by 4 bases, leaving 8 bases between them. CDR3 sequence (DNA): TGTGCCTGGAAGGGGGTAGGAAACACCATATATTTT. It yields the protein CAWKGVGNTIYF.

This clonotype was found many times. The V and J genes are TRBV20-1 and TRBJ2-7; a weak D match, TRBD1 (6 bases). The CDR3 extends over 13 amino acids. Trimming pared 1 base from V and 3 bases from J, leaving 10 bases between. Germline V CDR1 and CDR2: DFQATT, SNEGSKA (reference sequence). The CDR3 DNA reads as TGCAGTGCTAGAGGCGGACAGAACTACGAGCAGTACTTC. It yields the protein CSARGGQNYEQYF.

This clonotype was found many times. V gene TRBV7-2 combines with J gene TRBJ2-3; TRBD2 agrees at 12 bases. Germline loops: CDR1 SGHTA, CDR2 FQGNSA. The CDR3 length is 15 residues. J was trimmed by 4 bases and V by 5 bases; bases with no gene match: 4. For the CDR3, the DNA is TGTGCCAGCAGCACGACTAGCGGGAGATCAGATACGCAGTATTTT. Translation: CASSTTSGRSDTQYF.

This clonotype was observed many times. The DNA of the CDR3 is TGTGCCAGCAGCGGACAGGGATCCTACGAGCAGTACTTC. It yields the protein CASSGQGSYEQYF. The chain combines TRBV7-2 with TRBJ2-7; 8 bases line up with TRBD1. The germline V gene encodes CDR1 SGHTA and CDR2 FQGNSA. J gave up 1 base and V 5 bases, and 1 base lay outside the gene matches. This CDR3 has 13 amino acids.

This clonotype is medium-sized (0.01 to 0.1%) by share. The genes are TRBV28 and TRBJ2-3; 7 bases map to TRBD1. This CDR3 is built from 16 residues. J lost 1 base, V lost 4 bases, and 8 bases had no gene match. Germline V CDR1 and CDR2: MDHEN, SYDVKM. The CDR3, as DNA: TGTGCCAGCAGTTACCCCGACAGGGTCCGCACAGATACGCAGTATTTT. This codes for CASSYPDRVRTDTQYF. Supplemented by reference TRBV28 and TRBJ2-3, the full variable domain reads DVKVTQSSRYLVKRTGEKVFLECVQDMDHENMFWYRQDPGLGLRLIYFSYDVKMKEKGDIPEGYSVSREKKERFSLILESASTNQTSMYLCASSYPDRVRTDTQYFGPGTRLTVL.

This clonotype was seen many times. J is TRBJ2-7 and V is TRBV27, with D unresolved. This CDR3 region has 13 residues. Germline loops: CDR1 MNHEY, CDR2 SMNVEV (reference sequence). V lost 6 bases to trimming and J lost 4 bases, with 13 bases between them. The CDR3 DNA reads TGTGCCAGCAGCCCAAGTACAGCTTACGAGCAGTACTTC. Residues: CASSPSTAYEQYF.